This entry is about one TCR beta chain. The sample is drawn from a study of T cell changes during pregnancy in multiple sclerosis. The CDR3 length is 15 residues. CDR1 is SGHTA and CDR2 is FQGNSA in the germline V gene. V shed 3 bases and J 2 bases; nucleotides not matched to a gene: 5. Assay: immunoSEQ multiplex PCR; the TCRdb copy retains only in-frame clones and omits some. The sample has roughly 84,000 clones; about 93% are singletons. The chain is built from TRBV7-2 and TRBJ2-7, with 9 bases identical to TRBD2. This sample comprised peripheral blood, obtained in the third trimester of pregnancy. The sequence came from a female donor in good health, enrolled as a control in a pregnancy study. As DNA, the CDR3 is TGTGCCAGCAGCTTGTCGGGACTAGCAACCTACGAGCAGTACTTC. Protein product: CASSLSGLATYEQYF.